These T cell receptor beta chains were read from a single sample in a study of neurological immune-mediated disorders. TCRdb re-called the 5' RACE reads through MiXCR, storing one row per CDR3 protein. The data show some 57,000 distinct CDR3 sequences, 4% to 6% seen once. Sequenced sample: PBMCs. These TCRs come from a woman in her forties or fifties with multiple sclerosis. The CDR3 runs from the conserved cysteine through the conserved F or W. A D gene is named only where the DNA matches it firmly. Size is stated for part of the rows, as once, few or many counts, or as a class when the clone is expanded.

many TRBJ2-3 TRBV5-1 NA TGCGCCAGCAGCTCGGGGGCCGCCACAGATACGCAGTATTTT CASSSGAATDTQYF
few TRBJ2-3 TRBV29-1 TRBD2 TGCAGCGTATTAGGACTAGCGGGGGGCTCAGATACGCAGTATTTT CSVLGLAGGSDTQYF
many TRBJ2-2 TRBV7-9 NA TGTGCCAGCAGCTCGGGACCCACCGGGGAGCTGTTTTTT CASSSGPTGELFF
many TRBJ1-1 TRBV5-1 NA TGCGCCAGCAGCCGCTGGGGGGAGAGGGGCACTGAAGCTTTCTTT CASSRWGERGTEAFF
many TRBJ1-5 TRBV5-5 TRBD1 TGTGCCAGCAGCTTGGGGCAGGGGGTGAATCAGCCCCAGCATTTT CASSLGQGVNQPQHF
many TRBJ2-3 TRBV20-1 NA TGCAGTGCTAGAGGGAGGCAATACGATACGCAGTATTTT CSARGRQYDTQYF
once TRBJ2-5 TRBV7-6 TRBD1 TGTGCCAGCAGCTTAGGGACAGGGGGATTTGAGACCCAGTACTTC CASSLGTGGFETQYF
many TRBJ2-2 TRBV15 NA TGTGCCACCAGCAGAGAAATAAGGGGATCCGGGGAGCTGTTTTTT CATSREIRGSGELFF
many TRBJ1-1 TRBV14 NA TGTGCCAGCAGCCAAGACGGGAGTTACCACACTGAAGCTTTCTTT CASSQDGSYHTEAFF
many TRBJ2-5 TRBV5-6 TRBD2 TGTGCCAGCAGCCCCAAATGGCGGGGGGCCGGGGAGACCCAGTACTTC CASSPKWRGAGETQYF
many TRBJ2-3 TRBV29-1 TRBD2 TGCAGCGTTCAGTCTGGGACTACCCTCACAGATACGCAGTATTTT CSVQSGTTLTDTQYF
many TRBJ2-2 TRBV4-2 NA TGTGCCAGCAGCCAAGCCGATGTCGGAGGCACCGGGGAGCTGTTTTTT CASSQADVGGTGELFF
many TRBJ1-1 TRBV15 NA TGTGCCACCAGCGCCGGGGGGCGTGAAGCTTTCTTT CATSAGGREAFF
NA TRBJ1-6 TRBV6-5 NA TGTGCCAGCAGTTACTCGAGTCCCAGGGAGGCACCCCTCAACTTT CASSYSSPREAPLNF
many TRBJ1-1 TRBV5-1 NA TGCGCCAGCAGCTTTTCAGGGGAGGGCACTGAAGCTTTCTTT CASSFSGEGTEAFF
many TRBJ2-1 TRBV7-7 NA TGTGCTAGCAGCACATCGGCCGGGAATGAGCAGTTCTTC CASSTSAGNEQFF
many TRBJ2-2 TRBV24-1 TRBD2 TGTGCCACCAGCGCGACTAGCGGGAACACCGGGGAGCTGTTTTTT CATSATSGNTGELFF
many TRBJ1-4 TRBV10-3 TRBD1 TGTGCCATCAGAAATGGACAGGGAGGGAATGAAAAACTGTTTTTT CAIRNGQGGNEKLFF
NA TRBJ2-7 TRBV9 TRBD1 TGTGCCAGCAGCGTATCAGGGGGCGAGCAGTACTTC CASSVSGGEQYF
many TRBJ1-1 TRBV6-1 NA TGTGCCAGCAGTGAAGCGGGAGGAACTGAAGCTTTCTTT CASSEAGGTEAFF
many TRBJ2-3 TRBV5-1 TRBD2 TGCGCCAGCAGCTTGGCCTTGGGACTAGTCGATAGCACAGATACGCAGTATTTT CASSLALGLVDSTDTQYF
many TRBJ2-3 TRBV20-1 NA TGCAGTGCTAGACTGCAGGGACGGACAGATACGCAGTATTTT CSARLQGRTDTQYF
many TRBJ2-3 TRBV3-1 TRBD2 TGTGCCAGCAGCAAGCTAGCGGGGGGGCCCGGCACAGATACGCAGTATTTT CASSKLAGGPGTDTQYF
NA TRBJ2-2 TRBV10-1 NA NA CASSEGSANTGSCFF
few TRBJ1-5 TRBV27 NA TGTGCCAGCAAGAGCAATCAGCCCCAGCATTTT CASKSNQPQHF
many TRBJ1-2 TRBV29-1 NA TGCAGCGTTGATGAAGCAGGGTTGGCCTATGGCTACACCTTC CSVDEAGLAYGYTF
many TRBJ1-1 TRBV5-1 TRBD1 TGCGCCAGCAGCTTGAATCCCGCAGGGGGCCTTATGAACACTGAAGCTTTCTTT CASSLNPAGGLMNTEAFF
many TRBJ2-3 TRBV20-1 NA TGCAGTGCTAGGGGGTTAGGGGGAACAGATACGCAGTATTTT CSARGLGGTDTQYF
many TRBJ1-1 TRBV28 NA TGTGCCAGCAGTTCCCGGCCCATGAACACTGAAGCTTTCTTT CASSSRPMNTEAFF
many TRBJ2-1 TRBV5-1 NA TGCGCCAGCAACCTCGCGGGCATCTCCTACAATGAGCAGTTCTTC CASNLAGISYNEQFF
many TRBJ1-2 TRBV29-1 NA TGCAGCGTTGAAGATAAGCACAGGGAGCATTGGGGCTACACCTTC CSVEDKHREHWGYTF
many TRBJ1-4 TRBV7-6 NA TGTGCCAGCAGCGGTAGGGGGACGGAAAAACTGTTTTTT CASSGRGTEKLFF
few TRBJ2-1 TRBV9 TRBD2 TGTGCCAGCAGCGCTAGCGGGGCCTCCTACAATGAGCAGTTCTTC CASSASGASYNEQFF
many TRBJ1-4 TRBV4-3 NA TGCGCCAGCAGCCAAACTGGTTATGAAAAACTGTTTTTT CASSQTGYEKLFF
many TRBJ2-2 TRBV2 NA TGTGCCAGCCTGGGAGTCCTAATTAACACCGGGGAGCTGTTTTTT CASLGVLINTGELFF
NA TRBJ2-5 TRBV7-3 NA TGTGCCAGCAGCTACAGGGCGAGAGAGACCCAGTACTTC CASSYRARETQYF
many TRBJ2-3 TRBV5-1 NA TGCGCCAGCAGCGCAGGGGCTATCACAGATACGCAGTATTTT CASSAGAITDTQYF
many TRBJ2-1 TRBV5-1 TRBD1 TGCGCCAGCAGCCCTAGAGGACAGGGACAAAACAATGAGCAGTTCTTC CASSPRGQGQNNEQFF
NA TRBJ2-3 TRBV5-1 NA TGCGCCAGCAGCCACAGTATGGGAAGCACAGATACGCAGTATTTT CASSHSMGSTDTQYF
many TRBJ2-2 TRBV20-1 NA TGCAGTGCCCTTCAGGGGCAGGGCACCGGGGAGCTGTTTTTT CSALQGQGTGELFF
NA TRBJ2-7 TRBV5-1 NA TGCGCCAGCAGCTCCCAGGGGTACGAGCAGTACTTC CASSSQGYEQYF
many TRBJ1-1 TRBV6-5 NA TGTGCCAGCAGTTACTCGAGCACCTGGGGGAACACTGAAGCTTTCTTT CASSYSSTWGNTEAFF